This T cell receptor beta chain was recorded in a study of cytomegalovirus exposure and HLA in healthy donors. Study-wide results and caveats: Reports showed the classifier diagnosing cytomegalovirus status with high specificity and sensitivity. Later work associated over 15,000 TCR beta sequences with HLA alleles at 0.05 false discovery rate.

Remarks on this clone: No antigen is known for it.

13 Jbeta primers and 60 Vbeta primers were used for the PCR. Assay: immunoSEQ multiplex PCR; the TCRdb copy retains only in-frame clones and omits some. The sample lists over 100,000 clones; 73% were seen once. CDR1 is LNHDA and CDR2 is SQIVND in the germline V gene (reference sequence). V gave up 6 bases and J gave up 1 base; unmatched junction bases: 5. The CDR3 is made up of 14 amino acids. The sequence was obtained from a middle-aged man in good health and CMV-seronegative. The V call is TRBV19, the J call TRBJ2-7; TRBD1 aligns across 8 bases. Material: PBMCs. The CDR3 here is CASRGQVSSYEQYF. The CDR3 DNA sequence: TGTGCCAGTAGGGGACAGGTATCATCCTACGAGCAGTACTTC.